The 29 T cell receptor beta chains listed next were all sequenced from one sample in a study of cytotoxic CD8 clonotypes in ibrutinib-treated CLL. The repertoire was sequenced with immunoSEQ multiplex PCR; TCRdb's copy has only in-frame clones and lacks some. The data contain roughly 200,000 clones, roughly 65% of them singletons. Here the sequenced sample was PBMCs, taken after 12 months of ibrutinib treatment. The source is a human donor with chronic lymphocytic leukemia.

The chain combines TRBV28 with TRBJ1-2; 7 nucleotides agree with TRBD1. Trimming removed 3 bases from V and 2 bases from J; junction bases left unmatched: 3. Germline V gene sequence: CDR1 MDHEN, CDR2 SYDVKM. CDR3 size: 14 residues. In DNA form, the CDR3 reads TGTGCCAGCAGTTTGTGGGGACAGAACTATGGCTACACCTTC. This gives the protein CASSLWGQNYGYTF.

The rearrangement joins TRBV25-1 to TRBJ1-2, with TRBD1 identical over 9 bases. The CDR3 contains 13 residues. Germline lookup yields CDR1 MGHDK and CDR2 SYGVNS. V lost 6 bases to trimming and J lost 8 bases; unmatched junction nucleotides: 7. The DNA of the CDR3 is TGTGCCAGCAGCGCCACAGGGGGCCAAGGCTACACCTTC. Translated: CASSATGGQGYTF.

This sequence joins TRBV7-2 and TRBJ2-7; D remains unclear. Trimming removed 5 bases at V and 0 bases at J, with 8 bases between. The germline V gene encodes CDR1 SGHTA and CDR2 FQGNSA. This CDR3 contains 13 residues. The CDR3 bases are TGTGCCAGCAGCCCGAGCCTCTCCTACGAGCAGTACTTC. Translation gives CASSPSLSYEQYF.

The chain recombines TRBV28 with TRBJ2-5, with TRBD1 matching 9 bases. V gave up 6 bases and J gave up 5 bases; unmatched junction bases: 4. This CDR3 has 13 amino acids. Germline CDR1 reads MDHEN; CDR2 reads SYDVKM. CDR3 DNA sequence: TGTGCCAGCAGAACAGGGGGCCGGGAGACCCAGTACTTC. Encoded protein: CASRTGGRETQYF.

The V gene is TRBV7-6, the J gene TRBJ1-1; D unresolved. There are 14 residues in the CDR3. The V and J ends lost 4 bases and 1 base respectively, with 10 bases between them. Germline CDR1 reads SGHVS; CDR2 reads FNYEAQ. The CDR3 nucleotides read TGTGCCAGCAGCTCTACAGCCAGGAACACTGAAGCTTTCTTT. It encodes CASSSTARNTEAFF.

The J gene is TRBJ2-7, the V gene TRBV7-2; 11 bases line up with TRBD2. The J segment lost 4 bases and the V segment lost 5 bases, leaving 10 bases of the junction unmatched. Germline CDR1 and CDR2: SGHTA and FQGNSA. The CDR3 spans 16 residues. CDR3 protein: CASSEQGLAGGYEQYF. Written as DNA, the CDR3 is TGTGCCAGCAGCGAACAGGGGCTAGCGGGAGGATACGAGCAGTACTTC.

The J gene is TRBJ2-1, the V gene TRBV5-1; D remains ambiguous. The V and J ends lost 0 bases and 2 bases respectively, with 9 bases between them. Germline values: CDR1 SGHRS, CDR2 YFSETQ. The CDR3 spans 15 residues. In nucleotides, the CDR3 is TGCGCCAGCAGCTTGGTTGCTAGAACCTACAATGAGCAGTTCTTC. It is translated as CASSLVARTYNEQFF.

The gene calls are TRBV28 and TRBJ1-5, with no clear D. Trimming took off 4 bases at V and 2 bases at J, with 6 bases between the two ends. The CDR3 length is 13 residues. Germline V gene data show CDR1 as MDHEN and CDR2 as SYDVKM. Here the CDR3 DNA reads TGTGCCAGCAGTTCTGTCCGCAATCAGCCCCAGCATTTT. Translating gives CASSSVRNQPQHF.

The gene calls are TRBV18 and TRBJ2-1; D ambiguous. CDR1 and CDR2 (germline): KGHSH, LQKENI. The V end was cut by 0 bases, the J end by 7 bases, with 10 bases between. The CDR3 has 14 amino acids. The CDR3 region has the DNA TGTGCCAGCTCACCACCTCAATATGGAAATGAGCAGTTCTTC. Translating it yields CASSPPQYGNEQFF.

This clone appeared once. The chain joins TRBV20-1 to TRBJ1-2; 8 bases are a match to TRBD1. CDR3 size: 11 residues. Germline V lookup: CDR1 DFQATT, CDR2 SNEGSKA (reference sequence). Trimming cost V 6 bases and J 7 bases; bases outside gene matches: 4. The CDR3 sequence is CSAVQGVGYTF. The CDR3 DNA sequence: TGCAGTGCAGTACAGGGGGTTGGCTACACCTTC.

This chain links TRBV5-6 with TRBJ2-7; 7 bases map to TRBD1. Germline CDR1 reads SGHDT; CDR2 reads YYEEEE. The CDR3 runs 14 residues. Trimming at V came to 0 bases and at J to 3 bases, leaving 3 bases not matched to a gene. The CDR3 here is CASSLGSGGYEQYF. For the CDR3, the DNA is TGTGCCAGCAGCTTGGGGTCAGGGGGCTACGAGCAGTACTTC.

This clone was seen just once. The V and J genes are TRBV5-5 and TRBJ2-1, with 9 nucleotides matching TRBD2. CDR3 length equals 17 residues. Germline V lookup: CDR1 SGHKS, CDR2 YYEKEE (reference sequence). V lost 4 bases to trimming and J lost 7 bases; unmatched junction nucleotides: 15. The CDR3 sequence is CASSQVGGGATGNEQFF. CDR3 DNA: TGTGCCAGCAGCCAGGTTGGCGGGGGGGCCACGGGAAATGAGCAGTTCTTC.

This chain joins TRBV6-5 and TRBJ2-3; TRBD2 matches at 7 bases. This CDR3 has 15 amino acids. V gave up 5 bases and J gave up 1 base; unmatched junction bases: 6. CDR1 and CDR2 from the germline V gene are MNHEY and SVGAGI. Here the CDR3 DNA reads TGTGCCAGCAGTCCCCTAGCGGACCGCACAGATACGCAGTATTTT. Protein product: CASSPLADRTDTQYF.

A note on this clone: Other DNA sequences in the same sample also yield this CDR3. The CDR3 DNA sequence: TGTGCCTGGAGTGTATTACAGGGGGCTTCGGGCTACACCTTC. Translating it yields CAWSVLQGASGYTF. The rearrangement joins TRBV30 to TRBJ1-2; 9 bases fit TRBD1. Germline trimming cut 0 bases from V and 8 bases from J; bases unmatched to any gene: 7. This CDR3 has 14 residues. Per the germline V gene, CDR1 is GTSNPN and CDR2 is SVGIG (reference sequence).

The chain carries TRBV6-5 and TRBJ1-2; 9 bases align to TRBD1. V shed 6 bases, J shed 8 bases, and the junction held 7 bases outside the gene matches. This CDR3 contains 13 residues. Germline V gene data show CDR1 as MNHEY and CDR2 as SVGAGI. The CDR3 reads CASSWTGEGGYTF. CDR3 DNA: TGTGCCAGCAGCTGGACAGGGGAGGGAGGCTACACCTTC.

J is TRBJ1-2 and V is TRBV9; D unclear. Trimming stripped 0 bases from V and 5 bases from J, with 8 bases between. Looked up from germline, CDR1 is SGDLS and CDR2 is YYNGEE. The CDR3 length is 13 residues. The CDR3 reads CASSVGLGYGYTF. The CDR3 DNA sequence: TGTGCCAGCAGCGTAGGCCTGGGGTATGGCTACACCTTC.

This chain links TRBV11-1 with TRBJ2-3; TRBD1 matches 7 bases. The V gene end was trimmed by 3 bases and the J gene end by 3 bases; junction bases not matched to a gene: 6. The germline V gene has CDR1 SGHAT and CDR2 FQDESV (reference sequence). This CDR3 region has 15 residues. CDR3 in DNA: TGTGCCAGCAGCTTCCGACAGGGCGGGACAGATACGCAGTATTTT. It encodes CASSFRQGGTDTQYF.

This clone came up once. This chain joins TRBV30 and TRBJ2-7; 9 bases agree with TRBD1. From germline, CDR1 is GTSNPN and CDR2 SVGIG (reference sequence). V lost 5 bases and J lost 6; bases outside the gene matches: 5. This CDR3 has 12 residues. CDR3 DNA: TGTGCCTGGCAAACAGGGGGCCCCGAGCAGTACTTC. Protein product: CAWQTGGPEQYF.

The chain has TRBV19 and TRBJ1-2; D may be TRBD1 (5 bases). The CDR3 has 15 residues. Germline-derived CDR1 and CDR2 are LNHDA and SQIVND (reference sequence). V was pared by 1 base and J by 5 bases, with 14 bases between. The CDR3 protein is CASSIGDLTGYGYTF. CDR3 nucleotide sequence: TGTGCCAGTAGTATAGGGGACCTAACGGGGTATGGCTACACCTTC.

The CDR3 region has the DNA TGTGCCAGCAGCACGGGGGCAGGGACTGCCTACGAGCAGTACTTC. As protein: CASSTGAGTAYEQYF. This rearrangement joins TRBV11-2 to TRBJ2-7; perhaps D is TRBD1 or TRBD2 (6 bases each). V was trimmed by 5 bases and J by 2 bases, leaving 16 bases between them. Germline V CDR1 and CDR2: SGHAT, FQNNGV. The CDR3 totals 15 residues. Full variable domain (rest looked up from reference TRBV11-2 and TRBJ2-7): EAGVAQSPRYKIIEKRQSVAFWCNPISGHATLYWYQQILGQGPKLLIQFQNNGVVDDSQLPKDRFSAERLKGVDSTLKIQPAKLEDSAVYLCASSTGAGTAYEQYFGPGTRLTVT.

This chain links TRBV6-5 with TRBJ2-5, with 7 bases that match TRBD1. V lost 6 bases and J lost 1; bases outside the gene matches: 5. This CDR3 region has 14 residues. From germline, CDR1 is MNHEY and CDR2 SVGAGI. CDR3 sequence (DNA): TGTGCCAGCAGGCAGACAGGGATCCAAGAGACCCAGTACTTC. Translation gives CASRQTGIQETQYF.

This rearrangement joins TRBV15 to TRBJ2-6; D is unresolved. This CDR3 has 15 residues. Trimming shortened V by 2 bases and J by 2 bases, and 7 bases separated the two germline ends. Germline V gene lookup returns CDR1 LNHNV and CDR2 YYDKDF (reference sequence). The CDR3: CATSRQVAGANVLTF. The CDR3 DNA follows: TGTGCCACCAGCAGACAGGTCGCTGGGGCCAACGTCCTGACTTTC.

This chain uses TRBV9 with TRBJ1-6; TRBD1 is a possible D gene (5 bases). The germline CDR1 and CDR2 sequences are SGDLS and YYNGEE. V lost 7 bases and J lost 7, with 12 bases in between. CDR3 length: 13 residues. The CDR3 loop is CASSYGGNSPLHF. For the CDR3, the DNA is TGTGCCAGCTCCTATGGGGGGAATTCACCCCTCCACTTT. The whole variable domain, filled in from reference TRBV9 and TRBJ1-6, reads DSGVTQTPKHLITATGQRVTLRCSPRSGDLSVYWYQQSLDQGLQFLIQYYNGEERAKGNILERFSAQQFPDLHSELNLSSLELGDSALYFCASSYGGNSPLHFGNGTRLTVT.

The chain carries TRBV5-1 and TRBJ1-3, with 9 bases aligning to TRBD1. CDR3 length: 19 amino acids. The V and J ends lost 0 bases and 2 bases, in that order; junction bases with no gene match: 12. Germline V gene lookup returns CDR1 SGHRS and CDR2 YFSETQ. The CDR3 here is CASSLGTGESRRPGNTIYF. DNA of the CDR3: TGCGCCAGCAGCTTGGGGACAGGGGAAAGTAGACGTCCTGGAAACACCATATATTTT.

This chain links TRBV6-1 with TRBJ2-5; possible D gene TRBD2, 5 bases. The CDR3 is made up of 14 amino acids. Deletions cut 7 bases from V and 0 bases from J, with 12 bases between. CDR1 is MNHNS and CDR2 is SASEGT in the germline V gene. CDR3 bases: TGTGCCAGCACCCAAAGAGGGTACCAAGAGACCCAGTACTTC. Protein: CASTQRGYQETQYF.

The V call is TRBV2, the J call TRBJ2-2; possibly TRBD1 for D (5 bases). V lost 6 bases and J 0 bases, leaving 11 bases between the germline ends. This CDR3 contains 15 residues. Looked up from germline, CDR1 is SNHLY and CDR2 is FYNNEI. CDR3 nucleotide sequence: TGTGCCAGCAGGGTAACAGGAACGAACACCGGGGAGCTGTTTTTT. This translates into CASRVTGTNTGELFF.

The chain is built from TRBV9 and TRBJ1-3; 9 bases agree with TRBD1. The V segment lost 4 bases and the J segment 0 bases; nucleotides outside the gene matches: 5. There are 16 residues in the CDR3. Germline V gene data show CDR1 as SGDLS and CDR2 as YYNGEE. The CDR3 here is CASSHRDRASGNTIYF. The CDR3 DNA reads TGTGCCAGCAGCCACCGGGACAGGGCCTCTGGAAACACCATATATTTT.

The chain combines TRBV7-8 with TRBJ2-1; TRBD2 matches 7 bases. V shed 4 bases and J 5 bases; nucleotides not matched to a gene: 11. The CDR3 is 16 amino acids. In germline, CDR1 is SGHVS, CDR2 FQNEAQ. The CDR3 DNA is TGTGCCAGCAGCTCAACCGGAGCGGGATCTCACAATGAGCAGTTCTTC. This sequence encodes CASSSTGAGSHNEQFF.

This rearrangement joins TRBV4-1 to TRBJ1-5; 10 bases align to TRBD1. CDR3 length: 17 amino acids. After removal of 1 base from V and 6 bases from J, the junction contained 9 bases not matched to a gene. Germline-derived CDR1 and CDR2 are MGHRA and YSYEKL. This CDR3 reads CASSQVLGDRGFQPQHF. The DNA of the CDR3 is TGCGCCAGCAGCCAAGTCCTTGGGGACAGGGGTTTTCAGCCCCAGCATTTT.